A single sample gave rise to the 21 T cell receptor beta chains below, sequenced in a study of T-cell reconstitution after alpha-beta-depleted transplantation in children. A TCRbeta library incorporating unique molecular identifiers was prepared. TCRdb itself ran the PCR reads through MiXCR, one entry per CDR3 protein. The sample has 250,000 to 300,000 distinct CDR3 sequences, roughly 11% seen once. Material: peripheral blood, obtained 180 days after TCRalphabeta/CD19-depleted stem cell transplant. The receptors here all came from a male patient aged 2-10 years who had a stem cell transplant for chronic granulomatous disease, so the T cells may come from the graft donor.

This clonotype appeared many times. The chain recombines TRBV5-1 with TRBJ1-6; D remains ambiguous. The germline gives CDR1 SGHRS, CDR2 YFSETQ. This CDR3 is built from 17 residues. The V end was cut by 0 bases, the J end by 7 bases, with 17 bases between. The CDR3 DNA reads TGCGCCAGCAGCTTGGCCGTCCGGCAGGATCAAAATTCACCCCTCCACTTT. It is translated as CASSLAVRQDQNSPLHF.

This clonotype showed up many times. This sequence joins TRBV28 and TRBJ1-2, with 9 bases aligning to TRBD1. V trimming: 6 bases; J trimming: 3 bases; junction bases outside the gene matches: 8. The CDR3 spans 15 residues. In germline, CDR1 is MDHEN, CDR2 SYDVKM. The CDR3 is CASSPGDREDYGYTF. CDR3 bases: TGTGCCAGCAGCCCGGGGGACAGGGAGGACTATGGCTACACCTTC.

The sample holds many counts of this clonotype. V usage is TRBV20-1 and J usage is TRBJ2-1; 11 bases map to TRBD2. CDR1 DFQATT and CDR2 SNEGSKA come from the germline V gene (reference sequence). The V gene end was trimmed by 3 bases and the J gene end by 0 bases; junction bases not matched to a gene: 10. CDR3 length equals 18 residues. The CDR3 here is CSASLGLAVTISYNEQFF. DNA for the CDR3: TGCAGTGCTAGTTTGGGACTAGCGGTAACCATCTCCTACAATGAGCAGTTCTTC.

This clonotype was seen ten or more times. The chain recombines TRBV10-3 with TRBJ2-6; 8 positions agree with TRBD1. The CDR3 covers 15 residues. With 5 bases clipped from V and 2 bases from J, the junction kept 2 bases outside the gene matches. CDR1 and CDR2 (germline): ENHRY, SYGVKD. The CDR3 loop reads CAISQGAAGANVLTF. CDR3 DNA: TGTGCCATCAGTCAGGGGGCAGCTGGGGCCAACGTCCTGACTTTC.

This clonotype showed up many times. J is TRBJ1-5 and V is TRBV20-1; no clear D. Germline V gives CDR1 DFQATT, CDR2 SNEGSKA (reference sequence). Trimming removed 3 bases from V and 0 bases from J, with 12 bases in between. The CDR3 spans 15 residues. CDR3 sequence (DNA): TGCAGTGCTAGGCCTGGTACAGTTAGCAATCAGCCCCAGCATTTT. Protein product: CSARPGTVSNQPQHF.

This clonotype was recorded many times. The CDR3 reads CASSRTDRGGSEQYF. Here the CDR3 DNA reads TGTGCCAGCAGCCGGACGGACAGGGGCGGAAGCGAGCAGTACTTC. V and J are TRBV4-2 and TRBJ2-7; 9 bases fit TRBD1. J lost 6 bases, V lost 4 bases, and 10 bases had no gene match. The CDR3 covers 15 residues. The germline V gene has CDR1 LGHNA and CDR2 YNFKEQ.

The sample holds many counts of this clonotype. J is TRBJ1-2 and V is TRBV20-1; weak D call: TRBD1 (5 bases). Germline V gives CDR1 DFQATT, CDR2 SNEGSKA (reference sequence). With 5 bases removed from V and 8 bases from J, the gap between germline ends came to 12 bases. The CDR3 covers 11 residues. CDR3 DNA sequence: TGCAGTGCTTCCGGGACGAGGGGCTACACCTTC. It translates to CSASGTRGYTF.

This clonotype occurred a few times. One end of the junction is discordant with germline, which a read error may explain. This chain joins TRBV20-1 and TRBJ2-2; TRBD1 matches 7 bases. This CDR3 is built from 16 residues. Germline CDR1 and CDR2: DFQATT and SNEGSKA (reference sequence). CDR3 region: CSARDPTGWNNGELFF. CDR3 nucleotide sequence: TGCAGTGCTAGAGATCCGACAGGGTGGAACAACGGGGAGCTGTTTTTT.

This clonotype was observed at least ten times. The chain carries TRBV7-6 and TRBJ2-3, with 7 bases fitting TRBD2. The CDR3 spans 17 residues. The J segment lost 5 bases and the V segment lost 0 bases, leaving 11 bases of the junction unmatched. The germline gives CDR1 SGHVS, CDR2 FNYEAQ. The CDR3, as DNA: TGTGCCAGCAGCTTAGCCCCCCCCGGGGGGATAGGAGATACGCAGTATTTT. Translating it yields CASSLAPPGGIGDTQYF. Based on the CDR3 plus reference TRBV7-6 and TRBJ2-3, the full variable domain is GAGVSQSPRYKVTKRGQDVALRCDPISGHVSLYWYRQALGQGPEFLTYFNYEAQQDKSGLPNDRFSAERPEGSISTLTIQRTEQRDSAMYRCASSLAPPGGIGDTQYFGPGTRLTVL.

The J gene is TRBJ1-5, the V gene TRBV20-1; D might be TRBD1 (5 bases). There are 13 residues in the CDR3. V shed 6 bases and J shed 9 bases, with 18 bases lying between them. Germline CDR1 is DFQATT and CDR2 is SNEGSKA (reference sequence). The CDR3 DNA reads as TGCAGTGCCCCAGACCCGGGGCTGGGGCCCCAGCATTTT. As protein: CSAPDPGLGPQHF.

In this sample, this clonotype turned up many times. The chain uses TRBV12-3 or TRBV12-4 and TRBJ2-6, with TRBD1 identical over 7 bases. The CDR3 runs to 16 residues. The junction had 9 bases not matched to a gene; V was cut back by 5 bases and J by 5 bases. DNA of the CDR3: TGTGCCAGCAGTCTTGGAAGGGGGCGTAGGGCCAACGTCCTGACTTTC. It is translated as CASSLGRGRRANVLTF.

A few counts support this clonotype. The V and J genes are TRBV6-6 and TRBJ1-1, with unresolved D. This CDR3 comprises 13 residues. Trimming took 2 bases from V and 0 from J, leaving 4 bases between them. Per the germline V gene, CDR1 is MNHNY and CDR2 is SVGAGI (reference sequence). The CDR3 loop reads CASSYQVNTEAFF. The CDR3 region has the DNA TGTGCCAGCAGTTACCAGGTGAACACTGAAGCTTTCTTT.

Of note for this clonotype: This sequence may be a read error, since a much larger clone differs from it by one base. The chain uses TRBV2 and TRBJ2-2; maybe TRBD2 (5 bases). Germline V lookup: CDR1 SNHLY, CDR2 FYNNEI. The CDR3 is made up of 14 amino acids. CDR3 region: CARAGKARTGEMFF. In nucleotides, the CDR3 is TGTGCGAGAGCTGGGAAGGCCAGGACCGGGGAGATGTTTTTT.

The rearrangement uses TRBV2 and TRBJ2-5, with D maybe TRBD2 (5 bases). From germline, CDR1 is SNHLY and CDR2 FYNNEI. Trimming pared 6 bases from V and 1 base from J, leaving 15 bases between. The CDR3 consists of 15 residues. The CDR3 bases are TGTGCCAGCAGGATACTAGGGCCGATCCAAGAGACCCAGTACTTC. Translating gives CASRILGPIQETQYF.

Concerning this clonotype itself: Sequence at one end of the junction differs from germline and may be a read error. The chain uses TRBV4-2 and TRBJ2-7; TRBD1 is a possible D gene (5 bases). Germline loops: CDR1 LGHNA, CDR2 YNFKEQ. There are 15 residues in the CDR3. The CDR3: CASSQEGRAGYEQYF. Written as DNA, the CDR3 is TGTGCCAGCAGTCAAGAAGGCAGGGCCGGGTACGAGCAGTACTTC.

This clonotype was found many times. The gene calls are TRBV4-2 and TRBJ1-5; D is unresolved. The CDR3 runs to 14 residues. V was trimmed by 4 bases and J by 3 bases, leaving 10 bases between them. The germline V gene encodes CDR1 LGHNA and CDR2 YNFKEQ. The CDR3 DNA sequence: TGTGCCAGCAGCCCACTTGGCCCCAATCAGCCCCAGCATTTT. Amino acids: CASSPLGPNQPQHF.

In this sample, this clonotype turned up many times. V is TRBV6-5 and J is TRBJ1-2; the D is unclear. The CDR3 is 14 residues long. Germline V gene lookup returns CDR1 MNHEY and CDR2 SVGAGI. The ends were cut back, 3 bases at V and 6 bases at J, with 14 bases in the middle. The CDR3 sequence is CASSYLGGENGYTF. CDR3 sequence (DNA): TGTGCCAGCAGTTATTTGGGAGGAGAGAATGGCTACACCTTC.

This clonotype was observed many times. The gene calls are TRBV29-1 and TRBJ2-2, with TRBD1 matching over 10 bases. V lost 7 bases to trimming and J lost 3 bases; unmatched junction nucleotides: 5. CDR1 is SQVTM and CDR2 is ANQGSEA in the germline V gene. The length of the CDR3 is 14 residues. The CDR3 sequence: CSARTGGDTGELFF. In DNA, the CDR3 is TGCAGCGCCCGGACAGGGGGGGACACCGGGGAGCTGTTTTTT.

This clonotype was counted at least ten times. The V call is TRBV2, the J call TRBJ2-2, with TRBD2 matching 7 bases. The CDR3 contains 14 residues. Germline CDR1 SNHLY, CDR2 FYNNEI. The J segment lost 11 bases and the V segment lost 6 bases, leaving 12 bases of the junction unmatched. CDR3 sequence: CASRGRDLDRELFF. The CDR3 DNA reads TGTGCCAGCAGAGGGAGGGACCTGGATCGAGAGCTGTTTTTT.

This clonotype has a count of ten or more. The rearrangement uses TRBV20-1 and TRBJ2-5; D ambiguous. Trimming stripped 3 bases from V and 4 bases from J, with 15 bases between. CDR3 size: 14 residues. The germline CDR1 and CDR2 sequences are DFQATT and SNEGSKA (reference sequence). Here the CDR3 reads CSASHIPPGETQYF. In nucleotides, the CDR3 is TGCAGTGCTAGTCACATACCCCCCGGAGAGACCCAGTACTTC.

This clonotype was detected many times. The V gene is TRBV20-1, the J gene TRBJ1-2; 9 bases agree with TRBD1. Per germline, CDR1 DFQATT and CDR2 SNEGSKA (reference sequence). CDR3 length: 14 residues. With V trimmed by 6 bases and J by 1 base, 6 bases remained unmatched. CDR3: CSAPGTGLNYGYTF. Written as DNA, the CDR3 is TGCAGTGCGCCTGGGACAGGGCTTAACTATGGCTACACCTTC.